This T cell receptor (beta chain) was found in a study of T cell responses to AZD1222 COVID-19 vaccine (dated by TCRdb to the early 2020s). In the study overall: TCR sequencing covered roughly 230 trial participants: some 210 given two doses of AZD1222 and approximately 26 given two doses of MenACWY control vaccine. Trial participants were enrolled into age subgroups of 18-55, 56-69 and 70-plus years, which contained 148, 28 and 57 TCR-sequenced participants, respectively. General study outcomes and caveats: Because no samples from the day 14 peak response were available, repertoires could be characterized only after the peak T cell response. Only a handful of AZD1222 recipients were SARS-CoV-2 seropositive at baseline, limiting conclusions about previously exposed vaccinees. The whole spike protein was spanned by vaccine-associated CD4 TCRs, and dominant responses were seen in regions 160-218 and 743-854. In the small 56-69-year group, the increase in depth fell short of significance, most likely because of low power. Nearly half of unique spike-specific TCRs reportedly recognized epitopes outside regions mutated in the B.1.351 and B.1.1.7 variants. Participants were mostly white British, with more females than males. The authors suggested clonal diversity may have been underestimated. A significant rise in spike-specific TCR breadth and depth was observed after two AZD1222 doses relative to day 0 and relative to MenACWY recipients.

According to the study, the label for this sample's time point signals: about 28 days (+/-7) after the second vaccine dose. AZD1222 recipients with second doses at about 4 weeks or about 12 weeks were pooled, because spike-specific TCR depth and breadth did not differ between schedules. Vaccinee samples came from UK trials COV001 and COV002, including a single-blind randomized controlled phase 2/3 trial of AZD1222 (ChAdOx1 nCoV-19) in healthy adults. Trial participant PBMC samples were collected at day 0 and day 28 after the second dose for TCRbeta chain sequencing. CDR1 and CDR2, per the germline V gene (reference sequence), are MNHEY and SMNVEV. The CDR3 goes from the cysteine to the phenylalanine over 14 residues. Only the CDR3 region is kept as DNA, spanning 42 bases read in frame from base 1. A distance of 9 bases separates the germline ends of V and J, which lose 6 bases and 0 bases respectively.

As concerns this clone: It lacks a known antigen. Per-base qualities were not stored, and no clone one base away is much larger.

The CDR3 regions of human TCRbeta chains were analyzed by immunosequencing. The authors' pipeline ran thus. TCRs in the repertoires were compared against a reference library of SARS-CoV-2-specific TCRs that had been generated with the MIRA antigen-specificity platform. Breadth meant the fraction of unique TCRs that were SARS-CoV-2-associated, whereas depth meant the fraction of total T cells that were SARS-CoV-2-associated. Using the MIRA data, each spike-specific TCR was assigned both to the spike region to which the TCR was reactive and to a CD4 or CD8 class. Log10-transformed breadth and depth values were compared by one-way ANOVA with Sidak's multiple comparisons tests. TCRdb holds this immuneACCESS table with in-frame rearrangements only. Some clones are missing; in checked studies, unresolved V genes explain under half, and the rest has no known cause. V and J calls and clone size are those listed in that table; D and trimming were worked out from the DNA. The sample table shows fewer than 200,000 clones, and roughly 92% are seen once. The ten largest clones capture about 1.5% of the sample.

The chain links TRBV27 with TRBJ2-1, with the D gene call left open. This sample comprised peripheral blood, obtained 28 days after the second AZD1222 dose. The source is an adult who received the AZD1222 COVID-19 vaccine. The CDR3 in this case is CASSFLSSYNEQFF. The DNA reads as follows: TGTGCCAGCAGCTTCCTCAGCTCCTACAATGAGCAGTTCTTC.